The T cell receptor beta chain described here comes from a study of T-cell memory formation after mild COVID-19. TCRdb ran MiXCR on the 5' RACE reads and lists one entry per CDR3 protein. Among around 390,000 distinct CDR3 sequences listed, more than 15% were seen once. This clonotype was recorded many times. The sequencing sample was made of PBMCs or a T cell subset sorted from them (not recorded which). The TCR sequence derives from a man younger than 30 who had mild COVID-19 (a few samples of this study predate the infection). Cell type and time point are not known.

The chain's CDR3 is CASSQTPGVISTDTQYF. CDR3 bases: TGCGCCAGCAGCCAGACCCCCGGGGTAATTAGCACAGATACGCAGTATTTT. The gene calls are TRBV4-3 and TRBJ2-3; possible D gene TRBD2, 5 bases. Germline CDR1 is LGHNA and CDR2 is YSLEER. Trimming stripped 3 bases from V and 0 bases from J, with 16 bases between. This CDR3 is 17 amino acids long.